This T cell receptor beta chain was sequenced for a study of blood T cells in healthy people across ages. A second 7 to 11 cycle PCR used barcoded and J-beta primers. Every sample gave at least 2.5 million paired-end reads containing CDR3. Using its own MiXCR run on the 5' RACE reads, TCRdb lists one record per CDR3 protein. The sample lists approximately 800,000 distinct CDR3 sequences, about a quarter seen once, with over 2.5% in the top ten. Another study also made use of these data, one on T cells of mothers and their children.

The source of this sequence is a boy between 10 and 17 years old in good health. Sequencing was performed on blood.

The DNA for the CDR3 is TGTGCCAGCAGTTTACTTACTAGCGGGGCCTACAATGAGCAGTTCTTC. Protein sequence: CASSLLTSGAYNEQFF. The chain combines TRBV27 with TRBJ2-1; 10 bases agree with TRBD2. The CDR3 totals 16 residues. Germline V CDR1 and CDR2: MNHEY, SMNVEV (reference sequence). Trimming at V came to 2 bases and at J to 2 bases, leaving 3 bases not matched to a gene.